This TCR beta chain originates from a study of shared clonotypes between healthy human individuals (dated by TCRdb to about 2020). Regarding the complete study: A couple of women and a few men aged 18 to 49 years were included in the cohort. Per donor, three plates each were used for CD4 naive and CD4 memory, two for CD8 naive, and one for CD8 memory. The study deeply sequenced blood TCR repertoires of 5 or 6 healthy adults to estimate repertoire size and the extent of clonotype sharing between individuals. To increase sequencing depth and limit assay-specific biases, TCR repertoire library preparation and sequencing were carried out by different laboratories using diverse techniques. Leukapheresis yielded between about 0.94 and 9.5 billion PBMCs per donor. Paper-wide results and their limitations: Naive subsets generally had larger estimated clonotype richness than memory subsets did. Incomplete sequencing was indicated by rarefaction of sorted-subset datasets, despite the large sequencing depth. Clonotypes shared by all four sorted-subset donors showed higher generation probabilities than non-shared clonotypes. Sharing across a handful of donors was observed for roughly 5.4% of naive CD4, under 4% of naive CD8, 2% to 2.5% of memory CD4, and around 0.4% of memory CD8 clonotypes. Sampling was limited to blood, and TCR repertoires in tissue likely differ from TCR repertoires in blood. Pairwise subsampling indicated that sequencing depth was expected to affect the degree of clonotype sharing among donors. Because the study included only a small number of donors, the genetic and exposure-history diversity represented was limited.

The donors were healthy, HIV-negative adults who had no recently reported acute infections or vaccinations. Every donor was a Caucasian adult residing in Nashville, Tennessee, USA. Magnetic negative selection was used to enrich CD4+ T cells, after which naive cells were positively selected on CD45RA and the negative fraction became the memory subset. Blood was obtained by leukapheresis, after which PBMCs were separated by Ficoll-Histopaque density gradient centrifugation and cryopreserved in liquid nitrogen vapor phase. Analytical flow cytometry was used to check the purity and quantity of each magnetically sorted T cell population. Genomic DNA was isolated from every sorted fraction and measured by UV absorbance on a Nanodrop 2000c. From the cysteine up to the phenylalanine, the CDR3 has a length of 14 residues. The kept DNA is CDR3 alone, 42 bases in frame from the first base. CDR1 SNHLY and CDR2 FYNNEI are derived from the germline V gene. Deletion took 0 bases off V and 1 base off J, with a span of 6 bases between the germline ends.

As regards this clone: Its antigen remains unidentified. Base-call qualities are not available, and no considerably larger clone is one nucleotide away.

Using the deep immunoSEQ assay, TCR CDR3 regions were amplified from genomic DNA by multiplex PCR. Extracted genomic DNA from each cell subset was spread evenly across all wells of several immunoSEQ 96-well plates, with each plate serving as a replicate. For sorted subsets, about 210 ng of genomic DNA, equivalent to 25,000 to 35,000 T cell genomes, went into each replicate PCR. Purified libraries were quantified with a Qubit 3.0 fluorometer, sized on a Bioanalyzer 2100, and re-quantified with the KAPA Library Quantification kit. Every immunoSEQ 96-well plate was sequenced on a separate single-read 150-cycle Illumina NextSeq 550 flow cell. As for the authors' bioinformatics: Because only junctional sequences without quality scores were contained in the immunoSEQ output, filtering matching that applied to full-length reads could not be performed. Sequences were annotated with PyIR, a Python wrapper for IgBLAST v1.9, using IMGT germline references to assign V/J genes and CDR3. Reads with weak V/J assignments (E-value above 1e-6), missing CDR3, stop codons, out-of-frame junctions, or ambiguous translated residues were removed. A V3J clonotype was defined by an identical inferred V gene, J gene, and CDR3 amino acid sequence. Percentage overlap between repertoires was computed as shared unique clonotypes divided by the size of the smaller repertoire. Three approaches were used to assess repertoire richness: RTK rarefaction, the Chao1 estimator, and Recon v2.1 estimates of unobserved clonotypes. For all TCRbeta clonotypes obtained by the gDNA method from a handful of donors, generation probabilities were computed with OLGA. This immuneACCESS table, as held by TCRdb, lists in-frame sequences with V and J called but not all clones. Of the missing ones, under half trace to an unresolved V gene in checked studies; the others have no known cause. V, J and clone size reflect that table, while D and trimming were determined from the DNA. This sample lists nearly 750,000 clones; approximately 77% were detected once. Approximately 2% of the sample lies in the top ten.

Material: memory CD4+ T cells sorted from blood. What the cell subset or site label conveys for this sample: CD45RA-negative fraction. Recombination connected TRBV2 to TRBJ1-1, with the D gene call left open. The sequence was collected from a woman aged 25-40 years in good health. The DNA sequence is given as TGTGCCAGCAGTGAAGCGCAGGCGAACACTGAAGCTTTCTTT. Its translation reads: CASSEAQANTEAFF.